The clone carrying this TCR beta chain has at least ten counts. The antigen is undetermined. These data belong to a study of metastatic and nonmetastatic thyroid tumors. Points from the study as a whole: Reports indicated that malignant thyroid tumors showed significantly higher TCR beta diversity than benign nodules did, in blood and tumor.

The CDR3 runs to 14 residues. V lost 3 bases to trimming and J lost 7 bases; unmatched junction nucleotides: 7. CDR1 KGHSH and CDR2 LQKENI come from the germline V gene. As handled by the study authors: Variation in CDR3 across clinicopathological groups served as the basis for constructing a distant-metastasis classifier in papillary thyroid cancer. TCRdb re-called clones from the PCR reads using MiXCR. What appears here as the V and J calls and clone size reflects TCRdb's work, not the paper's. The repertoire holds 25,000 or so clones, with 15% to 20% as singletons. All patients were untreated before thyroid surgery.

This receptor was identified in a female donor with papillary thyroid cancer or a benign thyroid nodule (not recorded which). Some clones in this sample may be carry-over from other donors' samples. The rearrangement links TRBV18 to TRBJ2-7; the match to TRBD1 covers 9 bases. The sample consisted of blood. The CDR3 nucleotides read TGTGCCAGCTCACCGACACTGGACAGGGGTGAGCAGTACTTC. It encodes CASSPTLDRGEQYF.